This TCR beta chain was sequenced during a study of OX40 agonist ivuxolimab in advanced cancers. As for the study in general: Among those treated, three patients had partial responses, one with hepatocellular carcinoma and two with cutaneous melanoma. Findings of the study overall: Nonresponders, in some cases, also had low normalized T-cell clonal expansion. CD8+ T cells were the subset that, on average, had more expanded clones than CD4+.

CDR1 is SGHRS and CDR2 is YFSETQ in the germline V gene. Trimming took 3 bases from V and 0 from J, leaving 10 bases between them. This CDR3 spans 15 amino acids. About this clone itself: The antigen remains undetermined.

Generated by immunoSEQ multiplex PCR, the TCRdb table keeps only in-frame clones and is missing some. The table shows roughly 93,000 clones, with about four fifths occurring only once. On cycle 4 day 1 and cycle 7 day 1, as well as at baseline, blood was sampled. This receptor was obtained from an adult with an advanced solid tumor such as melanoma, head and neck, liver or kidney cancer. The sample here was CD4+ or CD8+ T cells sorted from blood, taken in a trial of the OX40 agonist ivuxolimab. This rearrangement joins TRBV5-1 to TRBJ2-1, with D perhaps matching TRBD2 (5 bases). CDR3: CASSYLGLSYNEQFF. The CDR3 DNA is TGCGCCAGCAGCTATTTAGGACTCTCCTACAATGAGCAGTTCTTC.